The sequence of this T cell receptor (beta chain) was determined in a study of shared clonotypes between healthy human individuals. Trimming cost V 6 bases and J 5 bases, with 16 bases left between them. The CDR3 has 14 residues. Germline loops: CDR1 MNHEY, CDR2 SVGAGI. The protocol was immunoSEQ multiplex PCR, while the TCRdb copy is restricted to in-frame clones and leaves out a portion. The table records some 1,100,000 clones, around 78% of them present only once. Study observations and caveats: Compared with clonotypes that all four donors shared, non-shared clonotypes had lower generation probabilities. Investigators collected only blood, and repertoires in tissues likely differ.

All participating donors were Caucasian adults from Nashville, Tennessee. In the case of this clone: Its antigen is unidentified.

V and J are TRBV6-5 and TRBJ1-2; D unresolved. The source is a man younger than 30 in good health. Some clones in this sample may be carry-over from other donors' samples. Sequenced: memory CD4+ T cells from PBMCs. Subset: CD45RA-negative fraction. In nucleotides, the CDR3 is TGTGCCAGCAGCCCTCGAGGGCCGGAATATGGCTACACCTTC. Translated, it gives CASSPRGPEYGYTF.